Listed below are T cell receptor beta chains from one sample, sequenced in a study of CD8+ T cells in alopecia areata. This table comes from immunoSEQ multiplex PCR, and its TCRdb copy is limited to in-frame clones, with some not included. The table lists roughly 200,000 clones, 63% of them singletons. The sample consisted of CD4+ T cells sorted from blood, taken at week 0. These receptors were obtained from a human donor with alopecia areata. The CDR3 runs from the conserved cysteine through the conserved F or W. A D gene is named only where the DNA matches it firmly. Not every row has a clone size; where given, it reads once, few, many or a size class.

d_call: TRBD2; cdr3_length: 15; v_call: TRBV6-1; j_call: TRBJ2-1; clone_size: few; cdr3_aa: CASSASGGGNNEQFF; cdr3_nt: TGTGCCAGCAGTGCAAGCGGGGGGGGGAACAATGAGCAGTTCTTC
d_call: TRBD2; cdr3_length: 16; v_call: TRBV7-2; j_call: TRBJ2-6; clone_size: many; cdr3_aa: CASSFPAGAGANVLTF; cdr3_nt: TGTGCCAGCAGCTTCCCCGCGGGGGCTGGGGCCAACGTCCTGACTTTC
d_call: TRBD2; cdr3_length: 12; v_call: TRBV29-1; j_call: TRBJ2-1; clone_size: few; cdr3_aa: CSALAAYNEQFF; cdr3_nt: TGCAGCGCACTAGCGGCCTACAATGAGCAGTTCTTC
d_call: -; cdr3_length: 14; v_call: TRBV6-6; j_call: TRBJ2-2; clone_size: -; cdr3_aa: CASSYAENTGELFF; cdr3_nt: TGTGCCAGCAGTTACGCGGAGAACACCGGGGAGCTGTTTTTT
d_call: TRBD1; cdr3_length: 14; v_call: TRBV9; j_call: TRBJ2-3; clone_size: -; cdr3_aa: CASSEGQGVYTQYF; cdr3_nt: TGTGCCAGCAGTGAAGGACAGGGGGTTTACACGCAGTATTTT
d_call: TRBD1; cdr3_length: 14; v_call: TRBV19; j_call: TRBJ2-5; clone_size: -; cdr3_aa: CASSPRDREETQYF; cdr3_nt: TGTGCCAGTAGTCCGAGGGACAGGGAAGAGACCCAGTACTTC
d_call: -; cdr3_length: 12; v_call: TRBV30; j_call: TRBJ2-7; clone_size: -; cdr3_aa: CAWGKQAYEQYF; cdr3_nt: TGTGCCTGGGGGAAGCAGGCCTACGAGCAGTACTTC
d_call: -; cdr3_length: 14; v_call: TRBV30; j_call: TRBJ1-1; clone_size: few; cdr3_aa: CVQVGGIRSTEAFF; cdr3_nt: TGTGTCCAAGTCGGGGGTATAAGGAGCACTGAAGCTTTCTTT
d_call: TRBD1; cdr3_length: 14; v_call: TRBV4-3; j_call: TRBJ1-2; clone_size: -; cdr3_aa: CASSRGQGAGGYTF; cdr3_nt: TGCGCCAGCAGCCGCGGACAGGGCGCTGGGGGCTACACCTTC
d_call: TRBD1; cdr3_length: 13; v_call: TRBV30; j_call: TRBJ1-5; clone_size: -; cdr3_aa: CAWSGQGDQPQHF; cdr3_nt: TGTGCCTGGAGTGGACAGGGGGATCAGCCCCAGCATTTT
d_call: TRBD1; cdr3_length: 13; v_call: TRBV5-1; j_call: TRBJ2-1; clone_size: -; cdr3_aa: CASGTGMINEQFF; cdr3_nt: TGCGCCAGCGGGACAGGTATGATCAATGAGCAGTTCTTC
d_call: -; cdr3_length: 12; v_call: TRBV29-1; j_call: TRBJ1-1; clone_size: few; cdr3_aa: CSAGRGNTEAFF; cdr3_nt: TGCAGCGCTGGCAGGGGCAACACTGAAGCTTTCTTT
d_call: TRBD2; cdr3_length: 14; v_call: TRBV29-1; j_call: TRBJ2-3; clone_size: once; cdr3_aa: CSVEGGGNTDTQYF; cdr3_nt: TGCAGCGTTGAAGGCGGGGGGAACACAGATACGCAGTATTTT
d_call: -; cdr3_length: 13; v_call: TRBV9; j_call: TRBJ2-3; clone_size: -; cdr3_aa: CASSVGGTDTQYF; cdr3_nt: TGTGCCAGCAGCGTAGGCGGCACAGATACGCAGTATTTT
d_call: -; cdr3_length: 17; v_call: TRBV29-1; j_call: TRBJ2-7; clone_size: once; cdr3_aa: CSVEVLTDSSTGYEQYF; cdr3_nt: TGCAGCGTTGAAGTACTAACGGACAGCTCTACCGGCTACGAGCAGTACTTC
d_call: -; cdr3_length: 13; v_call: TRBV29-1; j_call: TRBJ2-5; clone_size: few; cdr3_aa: CSGLGILGETQYF; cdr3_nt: TGCAGCGGTTTAGGGATTCTTGGGGAGACCCAGTACTTC
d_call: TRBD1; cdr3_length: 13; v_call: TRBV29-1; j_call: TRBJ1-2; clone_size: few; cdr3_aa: CSVEKGQTYGYTF; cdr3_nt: TGCAGCGTTGAAAAGGGACAGACCTATGGCTACACCTTC
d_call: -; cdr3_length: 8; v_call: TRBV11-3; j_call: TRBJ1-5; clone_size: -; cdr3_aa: CASTLKHF; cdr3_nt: TGTGCCAGCACCCTCAAGCATTTT
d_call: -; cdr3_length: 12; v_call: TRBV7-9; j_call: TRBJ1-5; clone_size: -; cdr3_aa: CASSFGNQPQHF; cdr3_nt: TGTGCCAGCAGCTTTGGCAATCAGCCCCAGCATTTT
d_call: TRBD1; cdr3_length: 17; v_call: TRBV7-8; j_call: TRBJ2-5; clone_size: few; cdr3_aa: CASSLRTGQGGQETQYF; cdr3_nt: TGTGCCAGCAGCCTTCGGACAGGACAGGGGGGCCAAGAGACCCAGTACTTC
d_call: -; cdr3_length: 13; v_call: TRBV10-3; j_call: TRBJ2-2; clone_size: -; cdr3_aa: CAIRGHPTGELFF; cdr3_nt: TGTGCCATCAGGGGACATCCCACCGGGGAGCTGTTTTTT
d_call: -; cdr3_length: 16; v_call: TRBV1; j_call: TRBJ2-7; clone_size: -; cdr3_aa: CTSSPFERDTYYEQYF; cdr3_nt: TGCACCAGCAGCCCATTTGAACGGGACACCTACTACGAGCAGTACTTC
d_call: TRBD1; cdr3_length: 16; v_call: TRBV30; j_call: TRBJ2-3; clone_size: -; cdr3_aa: CAWSVRHRGFPDTQYF; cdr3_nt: TGTGCCTGGAGTGTACGCCACAGGGGATTCCCAGATACGCAGTATTTT
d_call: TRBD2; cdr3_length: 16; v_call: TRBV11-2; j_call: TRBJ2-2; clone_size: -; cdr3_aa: CASSSSGVGPTGELFF; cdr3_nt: TGTGCCAGCAGCTCTAGCGGGGTGGGCCCCACCGGGGAGCTGTTTTTT
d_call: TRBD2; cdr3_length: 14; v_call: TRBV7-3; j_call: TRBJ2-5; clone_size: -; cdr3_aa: CASSASGISETQYF; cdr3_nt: TGTGCCAGTTCGGCTAGCGGGATTTCAGAGACCCAGTACTTC
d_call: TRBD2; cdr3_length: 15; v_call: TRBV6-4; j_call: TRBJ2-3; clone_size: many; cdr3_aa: CASSGGSGGTDTQYF; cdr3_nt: TGTGCCAGCAGTGGGGGTAGCGGGGGCACAGATACGCAGTATTTT
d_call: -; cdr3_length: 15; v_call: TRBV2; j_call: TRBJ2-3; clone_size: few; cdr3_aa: CASSPLVSAYLTQYF; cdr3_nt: TGTGCCAGCAGTCCCCTAGTGTCGGCGTACCTCACGCAGTATTTT
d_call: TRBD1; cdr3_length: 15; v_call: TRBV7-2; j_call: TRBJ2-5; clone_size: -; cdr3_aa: CASSLQTGVVETQYF; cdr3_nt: TGTGCCAGCAGCTTACAAACAGGGGTAGTAGAGACCCAGTACTTC
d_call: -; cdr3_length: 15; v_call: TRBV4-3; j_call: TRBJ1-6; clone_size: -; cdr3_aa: CASSQDPVLTSPLHF; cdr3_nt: TGCGCCAGCAGCCAAGATCCGGTTCTGACTTCACCCCTCCACTTT
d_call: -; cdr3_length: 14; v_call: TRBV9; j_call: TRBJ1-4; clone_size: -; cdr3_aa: CASSRGNGNEKLFF; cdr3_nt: TGTGCCAGCAGCCGGGGGAATGGAAATGAAAAACTGTTTTTT
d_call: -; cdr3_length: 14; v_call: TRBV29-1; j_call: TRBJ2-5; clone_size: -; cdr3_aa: CSVDTGRGSETQYF; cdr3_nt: TGCAGCGTTGACACGGGCAGGGGATCGGAGACCCAGTACTTC
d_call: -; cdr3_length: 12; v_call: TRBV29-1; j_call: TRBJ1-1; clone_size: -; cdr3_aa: CSAKLQGTEAFF; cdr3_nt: TGCAGCGCAAAACTCCAGGGCACTGAAGCTTTCTTT
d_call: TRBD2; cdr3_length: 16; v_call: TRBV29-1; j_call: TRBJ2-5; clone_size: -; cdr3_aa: CSVSGLAGGSGETQYF; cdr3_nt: TGCAGCGTCTCCGGACTAGCGGGGGGCAGTGGGGAGACCCAGTACTTC
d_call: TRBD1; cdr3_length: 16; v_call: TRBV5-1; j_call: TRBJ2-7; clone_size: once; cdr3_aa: CASSLSPGGDSYEQYF; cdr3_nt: TGCGCCAGCAGCTTGAGTCCAGGGGGCGACTCCTACGAGCAGTACTTC
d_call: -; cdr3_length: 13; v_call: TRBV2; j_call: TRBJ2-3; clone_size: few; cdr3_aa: CASKATGTDTQYF; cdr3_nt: TGTGCCAGCAAGGCCACCGGCACAGATACGCAGTATTTT
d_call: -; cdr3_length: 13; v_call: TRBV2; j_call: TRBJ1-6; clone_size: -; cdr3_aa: CASSEEVESPLHF; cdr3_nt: TGTGCCAGCAGTGAAGAGGTAGAGTCACCCCTCCACTTT
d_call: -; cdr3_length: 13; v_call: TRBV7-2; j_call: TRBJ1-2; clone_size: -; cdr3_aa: CASSLSGDYGYTF; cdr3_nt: TGTGCCAGCAGCTTGTCAGGAGACTATGGCTACACCTTC
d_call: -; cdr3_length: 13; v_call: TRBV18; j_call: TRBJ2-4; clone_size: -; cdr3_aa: CASSPGTGNIQYF; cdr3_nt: TGTGCCAGCTCACCCGGGACGGGAAACATTCAGTACTTC
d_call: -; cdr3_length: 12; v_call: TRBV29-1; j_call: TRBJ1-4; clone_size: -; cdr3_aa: CSVERGDEKLFF; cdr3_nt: TGCAGCGTTGAGCGGGGAGATGAAAAACTGTTTTTT
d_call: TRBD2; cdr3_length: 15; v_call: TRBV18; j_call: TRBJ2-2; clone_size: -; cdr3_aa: CASSPWPSGTGELFF; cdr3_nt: TGTGCCAGCTCACCATGGCCTAGCGGAACCGGGGAGCTGTTTTTT
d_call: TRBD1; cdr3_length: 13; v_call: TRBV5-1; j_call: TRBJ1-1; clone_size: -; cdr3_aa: CASSSGQVTEAFF; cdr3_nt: TGCGCCAGCAGCTCAGGACAGGTCACTGAAGCTTTCTTT
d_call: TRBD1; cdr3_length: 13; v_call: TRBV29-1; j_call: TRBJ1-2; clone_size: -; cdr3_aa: CSVGQGANYGYTF; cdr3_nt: TGCAGCGTTGGACAGGGGGCCAACTATGGCTACACCTTC
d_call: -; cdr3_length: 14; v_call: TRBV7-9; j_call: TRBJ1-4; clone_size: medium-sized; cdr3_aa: CASSPVGPRVKLFF; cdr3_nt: TGTGCCAGCAGCCCAGTCGGGCCTCGGGTAAAACTGTTTTTT
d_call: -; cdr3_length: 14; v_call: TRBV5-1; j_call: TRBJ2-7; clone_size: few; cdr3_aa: CASSLEVSPGEQYF; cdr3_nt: TGCGCCAGCAGCTTGGAGGTCAGCCCGGGGGAGCAGTACTTC
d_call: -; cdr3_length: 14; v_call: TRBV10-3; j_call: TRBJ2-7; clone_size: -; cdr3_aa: CAISESNSAYEQYF; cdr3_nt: TGTGCCATCAGTGAGTCGAACAGCGCCTACGAGCAGTACTTC
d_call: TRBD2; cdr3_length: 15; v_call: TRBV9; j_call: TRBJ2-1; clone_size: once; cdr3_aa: CASSVALAELNEQFF; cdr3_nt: TGTGCCAGCAGCGTAGCCCTAGCGGAGCTAAATGAGCAGTTCTTC
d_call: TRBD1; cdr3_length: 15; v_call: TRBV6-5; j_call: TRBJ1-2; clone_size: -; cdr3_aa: CASSYAGTGNYGYTF; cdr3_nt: TGTGCCAGCAGTTACGCGGGGACAGGGAACTATGGCTACACCTTC
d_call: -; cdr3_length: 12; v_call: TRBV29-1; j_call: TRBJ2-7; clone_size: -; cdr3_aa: CSVGDRSYEQYF; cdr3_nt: TGCAGCGTTGGCGACAGATCCTACGAGCAGTACTTC